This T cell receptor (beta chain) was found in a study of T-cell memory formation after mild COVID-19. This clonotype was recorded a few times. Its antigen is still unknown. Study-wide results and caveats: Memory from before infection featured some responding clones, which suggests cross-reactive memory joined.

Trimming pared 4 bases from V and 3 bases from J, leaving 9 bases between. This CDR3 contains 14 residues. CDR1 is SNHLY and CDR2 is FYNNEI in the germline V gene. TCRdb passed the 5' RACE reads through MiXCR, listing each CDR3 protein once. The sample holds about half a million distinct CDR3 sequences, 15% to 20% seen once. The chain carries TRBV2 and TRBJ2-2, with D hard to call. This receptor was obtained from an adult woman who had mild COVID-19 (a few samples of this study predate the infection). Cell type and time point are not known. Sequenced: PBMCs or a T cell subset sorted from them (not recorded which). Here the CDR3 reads CASSALADTGELFF. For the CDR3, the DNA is TGTGCCAGCAGTGCGCTGGCTGACACCGGGGAGCTGTTTTTT.